This T cell receptor beta chain stems from a study of shared clonotypes between healthy human individuals. V lost 2 bases and J 8 bases, leaving 15 bases between the germline ends. Germline CDR1 MDHEN, CDR2 SYDVKM. This CDR3 comprises 14 residues. Naive CD8 populations comprised CD45RO-negative cells positively selected for CCR7, excluding terminally differentiated effector memory CD45RA+ cells. TCRdb keeps only in-frame clones here, not all; method: immunoSEQ multiplex PCR. The table lists around 620,000 clones, around 95% of them singletons. The chain uses TRBV28 and TRBJ1-1; D is perhaps TRBD1 (5 bases). The TCR was taken from a woman between 25 and 40 years old in good health. Sample: naive CD8+ T cells sorted from blood. The CDR3 loop is CASSLQAQGWEAFF. The CDR3 DNA is TGTGCCAGCAGTTTACAGGCGCAGGGATGGGAAGCTTTCTTT. The whole variable domain, filled in from reference TRBV28 and TRBJ1-1, reads DVKVTQSSRYLVKRTGEKVFLECVQDMDHENMFWYRQDPGLGLRLIYFSYDVKMKEKGDIPEGYSVSREKKERFSLILESASTNQTSMYLCASSLQAQGWEAFFGQGTRLTVV.